The 21 T cell receptor beta chains reported below all come from one sample, sequenced in a study of control samples from healthy donors and cancer patients. Libraries were prepared by immunoSEQ multiplex PCR; TCRdb keeps only in-frame clonotypes and omits some of them. The profile shows tens of thousands of clones, about 89% of them singletons. The sample consisted of PBMCs. These receptor sequences come from a woman aged 45-60 years with colorectal cancer.

This chain links TRBV28 with TRBJ2-4; weak D call: TRBD2 (5 bases). The germline V gene has CDR1 MDHEN and CDR2 SYDVKM. Trimming cost V 8 bases and J 6 bases, with 11 bases left between them. CDR3 size: 12 residues. CDR3 nucleotides: TGTGCCAGCCTCGGGATTTTAAACATTCAGTACTTC. Translated: CASLGILNIQYF. Full variable domain (outside the CDR3, taken from reference TRBV28 and TRBJ2-4): DVKVTQSSRYLVKRTGEKVFLECVQDMDHENMFWYRQDPGLGLRLIYFSYDVKMKEKGDIPEGYSVSREKKERFSLILESASTNQTSMYLCASLGILNIQYFGAGTRLSVL.

The rearrangement uses TRBV7-9 and TRBJ2-5; D tentatively fits TRBD1 or TRBD2 (5 bases each). V shed 6 bases and J shed 2 bases, with 19 bases lying between them. Germline values: CDR1 SEHNR, CDR2 FQNEAQ (reference sequence). This CDR3 spans 16 amino acids. The CDR3 DNA is TGTGCCAGCAGTAGAGGAGAGGGGCAGGGTCAAGAGACCCAGTACTTC. Translation: CASSRGEGQGQETQYF.

The chain recombines TRBV10-2 with TRBJ1-5; 7 positions agree with TRBD1. CDR3 length: 14 amino acids. From germline, CDR1 is WSHSY and CDR2 SAAADI. V shed 5 bases, J shed 4 bases, and the junction held 5 bases outside the gene matches. This CDR3 is CASSLGTANQPQHF. CDR3 DNA sequence: TGCGCCAGCAGTCTTGGGACAGCAAATCAGCCCCAGCATTTT.

The gene calls are TRBV18 and TRBJ2-5; 12 nucleotides agree with TRBD2. The V segment lost 3 bases and the J segment 4 bases; nucleotides outside the gene matches: 6. Germline assignment: CDR1 KGHSH and CDR2 LQKENI. This CDR3 region has 16 residues. This CDR3 is CASSPSSGGARETQYF. CDR3 nucleotide sequence: TGTGCCAGCTCACCGTCTAGCGGGGGGGCCAGAGAGACCCAGTACTTC.

The V gene is TRBV18, the J gene TRBJ2-2; D remains unclear. Per the germline V gene, CDR1 is KGHSH and CDR2 is LQKENI. Trimming took off 0 bases at V and 6 bases at J, with 5 bases between the two ends. CDR3 size: 13 residues. CDR3 amino acids: CASSPPSAGELFF. The CDR3 DNA is TGTGCCAGCTCACCACCCTCCGCCGGGGAGCTGTTTTTT.

The chain links TRBV12-3 or TRBV12-4 to TRBJ2-2, with 8 positions matching TRBD2. This CDR3 comprises 13 residues. The trim removed 6 bases at V and 7 bases at J, leaving 4 bases unmatched. CDR3 nucleotides: TGTGCCAGCAGGGGGGGACTAGTCGGGGAGCTGTTTTTT. Translated, it gives CASRGGLVGELFF.

The rearrangement joins TRBV5-8 to TRBJ1-4; 7 bases agree with TRBD1. J lost 4 bases, V lost 3 bases, and 6 bases had no gene match. The CDR3 contains 15 residues. The germline V gene has CDR1 SGHTS and CDR2 YDEGEE. CDR3 sequence (DNA): TGTGCCAGCAGCTGGGGACAGAGCTTTAATGAAAAACTGTTTTTT. Its translation is CASSWGQSFNEKLFF.

The sample holds a few counts of this clone. J is TRBJ2-3 and V is TRBV10-3; TRBD2 might be the D (7 bases). Trimming shortened V by 4 bases and J by 5 bases, and 13 bases separated the two germline ends. Looked up from germline, CDR1 is ENHRY and CDR2 is SYGVKD. There are 14 residues in the CDR3. The CDR3 DNA reads as TGTGCCATCAGTGGGGAGGGGGGAGGAGATACGCAGTATTTT. As protein: CAISGEGGGDTQYF.

This clone was seen a handful of times. V and J are TRBV6-5 and TRBJ2-2, with D possibly being TRBD1 or TRBD2 (5 bases each). From germline, CDR1 is MNHEY and CDR2 SVGAGI. The CDR3 runs 14 residues. Deletions cut 4 bases from V and 4 bases from J, with 10 bases between. CDR3 sequence (DNA): TGTGCCAGCAGTTCACAGGACTCCACCGGGGAGCTGTTTTTT. Amino acids: CASSSQDSTGELFF.

The rearrangement uses TRBV7-9 and TRBJ1-2; D is unclear. Germline CDR1 and CDR2: SEHNR and FQNEAQ (reference sequence). V lost 0 bases and J 2 bases, leaving 10 bases between the germline ends. The CDR3 runs 15 residues. This CDR3 reads CASSLAEEGNYGYTF. The DNA of the CDR3 is TGTGCCAGCAGCTTAGCGGAAGAAGGGAACTATGGCTACACCTTC. The full variable domain, with the rest looked up from reference TRBV7-9 and TRBJ1-2, is DTGVSQNPRHKITKRGQNVTFRCDPISEHNRLYWYRQTLGQGPEFLTYFQNEAQLEKSRLLSDRFSAERPKGSFSTLEIQRTEQGDSAMYLCASSLAEEGNYGYTFGSGTRLTVV.

The CDR3 is CASSRPDSFSSSTDTQYF. CDR3 DNA sequence: TGTGCCAGCAGCCGTCCGGACAGCTTCTCCTCTAGCACAGATACGCAGTATTTT. The rearrangement joins TRBV3-1 (or the pseudogene TRBV3-2) to TRBJ2-3; perhaps TRBD1 as D (6 bases). CDR1 and CDR2 (germline): LGHDT, YNNKEL (reference sequence). Trimming cost V 4 bases and J 0 bases, with 20 bases left between them. The CDR3 extends over 18 amino acids.

This rearrangement joins TRBV19 to TRBJ2-3, with 8 bases identical to TRBD2. V was pared by 0 bases and J by 6 bases, with 14 bases of the junction left unmatched. This CDR3 comprises 18 residues. CDR1 and CDR2 (germline): LNHDA, SQIVND (reference sequence). The CDR3 bases are TGTGCCAGTAGTATAGATCGGGTCAAACTAGCGGTCCCGGATACGCAGTATTTT. Residues: CASSIDRVKLAVPDTQYF.

This chain uses TRBV19 with TRBJ2-2; weak D call: TRBD1 (6 bases). The germline V gene has CDR1 LNHDA and CDR2 SQIVND (reference sequence). This CDR3 contains 14 residues. The V gene lost 6 bases and the J gene lost 1 base, with 9 bases spanning the gap. CDR3 DNA: TGTGCCAGTAGAAGGGGGATGAACACCGGGGAGCTGTTTTTT. It is translated as CASRRGMNTGELFF.

The J gene is TRBJ2-5, the V gene TRBV6-4; 7 nucleotides match TRBD2. The CDR3 length is 15 residues. The V gene end was trimmed by 4 bases and the J gene end by 2 bases; junction bases not matched to a gene: 7. Per the germline V gene, CDR1 is MRHNA and CDR2 is SNTAGT. The DNA of the CDR3 is TGTGCCAGCAGTGTGTGGGGGGGACCACAAGAGACCCAGTACTTC. It translates to CASSVWGGPQETQYF.

The chain employs TRBV19 and TRBJ1-5; weak D call: TRBD1 (5 bases). CDR3 length: 15 amino acids. The germline V gene encodes CDR1 LNHDA and CDR2 SQIVND (reference sequence). V lost 2 bases, J lost 4 bases, and 12 bases lay in between. The CDR3 protein is CASSIPGDLNQPQHF. In nucleotides, the CDR3 is TGTGCCAGTAGTATACCCGGGGACCTTAATCAGCCCCAGCATTTT.

J is TRBJ1-5 and V is TRBV6-4; D not resolved. The V gene lost 5 bases and the J gene lost 0 bases, with 5 bases spanning the gap. The CDR3 extends over 13 amino acids. Germline CDR1 is MRHNA and CDR2 is SNTAGT. The CDR3 spells CASSYDSNQPQHF. Here the CDR3 DNA reads TGTGCCAGCAGTTACGATAGCAATCAGCCCCAGCATTTT.

Here the CDR3 reads CASSGWDLSSGANVLTF. CDR3 DNA: TGTGCCAGCAGCGGCTGGGACCTGTCTTCTGGGGCCAACGTCCTGACTTTC. The genes are TRBV7-9 and TRBJ2-6; the D call may be TRBD1 or TRBD2 (5 bases each). Trimming took off 5 bases at V and 1 base at J, with 15 bases between the two ends. Germline values: CDR1 SEHNR, CDR2 FQNEAQ (reference sequence). The CDR3 spans 17 residues.

The V gene is TRBV28, the J gene TRBJ1-2; a possible D gene is TRBD1 (6 bases). The CDR3 runs to 15 residues. Germline V gives CDR1 MDHEN, CDR2 SYDVKM. Trimming removed 6 bases from V and 0 bases from J, with 14 bases in between. CDR3 DNA: TGTGCCAGCAGACCCAGACAGGTCCCTAACTATGGCTACACCTTC. Its protein product is CASRPRQVPNYGYTF.

This clone was seen more than once but under ten times. At one end the junction does not follow the germline gene, possibly because of a read error. V usage is TRBV24-1 and J usage is TRBJ2-5, with a tentative D call TRBD2 (5 bases). The germline V gene has CDR1 KGHDR and CDR2 SFDVKD. This CDR3 is 14 amino acids long. The CDR3 protein is CATSDFGDQGTQYF. In DNA form, the CDR3 reads TGTGCCACCAGTGATTTCGGGGATCAAGGGACCCAGTACTTC.

The chain recombines TRBV9 with TRBJ1-3; 10 bases are a match to TRBD1. The CDR3 runs 18 residues. The germline gives CDR1 SGDLS, CDR2 YYNGEE. V trimming: 4 bases; J trimming: 3 bases; junction bases outside the gene matches: 13. The CDR3: CASSPNRQGASLGNTIYF. The CDR3 nucleotides are TGTGCCAGCAGCCCAAATAGACAGGGGGCTTCCCTTGGAAACACCATATATTTT.

This clone was seen only a few times. The chain employs TRBV10-2 and TRBJ1-1; TRBD1 is a possible D gene (5 bases). This CDR3 has 15 amino acids. The V end was cut by 1 base, the J end by 5 bases, with 14 bases between. The germline gives CDR1 WSHSY, CDR2 SAAADI. The CDR3 DNA reads TGCGCCAGCAGTGAGTTGGGGCAGGGTCGGACTGAAGCTTTCTTT. Residues: CASSELGQGRTEAFF.